These T cell receptor beta chains were read from a single sample in a study of vaccination and CD4 T cells after COVID-19. Which antigens these TCRs recognize remains unknown. TCRdb redid the calling of the PCR reads with MiXCR, one entry per CDR3 protein. The sample lists some 7,100 distinct CDR3 sequences, around 70% occurring once. Sample: CD4+ T cells from blood, cultured in vitro. The receptors shown here come from a human donor who had recovered from COVID-19. CDR3s include the opening cysteine and the closing phenylalanine or tryptophan. A D gene is named only where the DNA matches it firmly. Rows give clone size only sometimes, using once, few, many, or a class for an expanded clone.

V gene	J gene	D gene	clone size	CDR3 protein	CDR3 DNA
TRBV6-1	TRBJ2-7	TRBD2	NA	CASSSNIAGGYEQYF	TGTGCCAGCAGCTCCAACATAGCGGGAGGGTACGAGCAGTACTTC
TRBV7-2	TRBJ1-5	NA	NA	CASTKGGRGNQPQHF	TGTGCCAGCACCAAGGGGGGGCGAGGCAATCAGCCCCAGCATTTT
TRBV27	TRBJ2-6	TRBD2	NA	CASSSGTSGRVRANVLTF	TGTGCCAGCAGTTCCGGGACTAGCGGGAGGGTAAGGGCCAACGTCCTGACTTTC
TRBV27	TRBJ1-1	NA	NA	CASSTYLNTEAFF	TGTGCCAGCAGTACCTATCTGAACACTGAAGCTTTCTTT
TRBV15	TRBJ1-3	TRBD1	NA	CATSSPGQGGNTIYF	TGTGCCACCAGCAGCCCGGGACAGGGAGGAAACACCATATATTTT
TRBV7-9	TRBJ2-1	TRBD1	NA	CTSSPRGRGRENEQFF	TGTACCAGCAGCCCAAGGGGCAGGGGGCGCGAGAATGAGCAGTTCTTC
TRBV19	TRBJ2-7	TRBD2	once	CASSMLAGGSYEQYF	TGTGCCAGTAGTATGCTAGCGGGAGGCTCCTACGAGCAGTACTTC
TRBV19	TRBJ2-2	TRBD1	NA	CASSGTGAGELFF	TGTGCCAGTAGTGGGACAGGGGCCGGGGAGCTGTTTTTT
TRBV24-1	TRBJ1-2	NA	NA	CATSGGGSPNYGYTF	TGTGCCACCAGTGGGGGCGGGTCCCCTAACTATGGCTACACCTTC
TRBV15	TRBJ1-2	NA	NA	CATSRGGSNYGYTF	TGTGCCACCAGCAGAGGCGGATCTAACTATGGCTACACCTTC
TRBV7-9	TRBJ2-7	TRBD2	few	CASSPGGGRAIYEQYF	TGTGCCAGCAGCCCCGGAGGTGGGAGGGCGATCTACGAGCAGTACTTC
TRBV27	TRBJ1-6	NA	NA	CASSLGGNRESPLHF	TGTGCCAGCAGTTTAGGGGGAAACCGTGAATCACCCCTCCACTTT
TRBV6-5	TRBJ1-2	TRBD1	large	CASSSSDRLGNGYTF	TGTGCCAGCAGTTCATCGGACAGGCTGGGAAATGGCTACACCTTC
TRBV12-3/TRBV12-4	TRBJ1-1	NA	NA	CASSFSLMNTEAFF	TGTGCCAGCAGTTTCTCCCTCATGAACACTGAAGCTTTCTTT
TRBV6-1	TRBJ2-3	NA	NA	CASRGWGVTDTQYF	TGTGCCAGCCGAGGGTGGGGAGTCACAGATACGCAGTATTTT
TRBV20-1	TRBJ2-5	TRBD2	NA	CSRNAAGEWGETQYF	TGCAGTCGCAACGCCGCGGGGGAGTGGGGGGAGACCCAGTACTTC
TRBV7-8	TRBJ1-2	NA	NA	CASSLERPGVGYGYTF	TGTGCCAGCAGCTTAGAACGCCCTGGGGTGGGCTATGGCTACACCTTC
TRBV7-8	TRBJ2-5	NA	NA	CASSPWGRRKETQYF	TGTGCCAGCAGCCCTTGGGGCAGGCGGAAAGAGACCCAGTACTTC
TRBV7-2	TRBJ1-2	TRBD1	few	CASSLVAGGALGYTF	TGTGCCAGCAGCTTAGTGGCAGGGGGAGCCTTGGGCTACACCTTC
TRBV24-1	TRBJ1-5	NA	NA	CATGDSNQPQHF	TGTGCCACTGGGGATAGCAATCAGCCCCAGCATTTT
TRBV10-3	TRBJ2-7	TRBD2	NA	CAISDLRGRDPYEQYF	TGTGCCATCAGTGATCTACGCGGGAGGGATCCCTACGAGCAGTACTTC
TRBV6-1	TRBJ1-2	NA	NA	CASSERVAYGYTF	TGTGCCAGCAGTGAAAGGGTGGCGTATGGCTACACCTTC
TRBV30	TRBJ2-3	TRBD1	NA	CAWTRTGLGDTQYF	TGTGCCTGGACTAGGACAGGGCTGGGAGATACGCAGTATTTT